This is a list of T cell receptor beta chains from one sample in a study of shared clonotypes between healthy human individuals. Sequenced by immunoSEQ multiplex PCR; TCRdb stores in-frame clones only, minus some. The table lists hundreds of thousands of clones, about 98% of them singletons, with approximately 0.3% in the top ten. The sequenced sample was naive CD8+ T cells sorted from blood. The receptors come from a young man in good health. Each CDR3 is given with its conserved first and last residue. D genes are given only for firm matches. Expanded clones are given a class, and other clones once, few, many or no size at all.

CDR3nt | CDR3aa | abundance | d_gene | j_gene | v_gene
TGTGCCAGCAGTTTCGAAGTCACCCCCACCGGGGAGCTGTTTTTT | CASSFEVTPTGELFF | . | . | TRBJ2-2 | TRBV27
TGTGCCAGCAGTCTTGCTGGGGCCAACGTCCTGACTTTC | CASSLAGANVLTF | . | . | TRBJ2-6 | TRBV27
TGCGCCACCGGGACAGGGGAGGTCGGGGAGCTGTTTTTT | CATGTGEVGELFF | . | TRBD1 | TRBJ2-2 | TRBV5-1
TGCAGCGTTGGTTTAGACAGCGAGACCCAGTACTTC | CSVGLDSETQYF | . | . | TRBJ2-5 | TRBV29-1
TGTGCTAGTGGTTTGGGGCTGGGCGGGGGCAATCAGCCCCAGCATTTT | CASGLGLGGGNQPQHF | few | . | TRBJ1-5 | TRBV12-5
TGTGCCAGCAGCCTAAGACAGGGGGAGGCCGGGGAGCTGTTTTTT | CASSLRQGEAGELFF | . | TRBD1 | TRBJ2-2 | TRBV11-3
TGTGCCAGCAGCGTAGAAGGAGGGCCGCTCAATGAGCAGTTCTTC | CASSVEGGPLNEQFF | . | . | TRBJ2-1 | TRBV9
TGTGCCAGCAGTCCGGGACAGGGTAAGGAGACCCAGTACTTC | CASSPGQGKETQYF | . | TRBD1 | TRBJ2-5 | TRBV27
TGCGCCAGCAGCCCCTGGGGGACTAGCGACGACAATGAGCAGTTCTTC | CASSPWGTSDDNEQFF | . | TRBD2 | TRBJ2-1 | TRBV5-1
TGTGCCAGCAGCCTCCCGACCTTCACAGATACGCAGTATTTT | CASSLPTFTDTQYF | . | . | TRBJ2-3 | TRBV7-8
TGTGCCTGGAGCGGGAGCACAGATACGCAGTATTTT | CAWSGSTDTQYF | . | . | TRBJ2-3 | TRBV30
TGTGCCAGCAGTGAACCCGCCGGACGGCCGAACACTGAAGCTTTCTTT | CASSEPAGRPNTEAFF | . | . | TRBJ1-1 | TRBV6-1
TGTGCCAGCAGCTTAGTGGCTAGCGGAAGCCGCAATGAGCAGTTCTTC | CASSLVASGSRNEQFF | . | TRBD2 | TRBJ2-1 | TRBV11-2
TGTGCCAGCTGCCCCATATCAACGTTAGGTCTGTCCTACGAGCAGTACTTC | CASCPISTLGLSYEQYF | . | . | TRBJ2-7 | TRBV27
TGTGCCAGCAGCTTAGGACAGGGGGTTGATGGCTACACCTTC | CASSLGQGVDGYTF | . | TRBD1 | TRBJ1-2 | TRBV7-6
TGTGCCAGCAGCTTAGGTCCTACCGGGACGCTTAGATCGGGGCAGTACTTC | CASSLGPTGTLRSGQYF | . | . | TRBJ2-7 | TRBV7-8
TGTGCCACCAGTTCACCGGGACAGACTAGCACAGATACGCAGTATTTT | CATSSPGQTSTDTQYF | . | TRBD1 | TRBJ2-3 | TRBV15
TGTGCCAGCAGTCCCCGGGGGGGCTCCTATGGCTACACCTTC | CASSPRGGSYGYTF | . | . | TRBJ1-2 | TRBV6-5
TGTGCCTGGAGACCGGCCCCATATGGCTACACCTTC | CAWRPAPYGYTF | . | . | TRBJ1-2 | TRBV30
TGTGCCAGCTCACCAGACCCCGGGGATACGCAGTATTTT | CASSPDPGDTQYF | once | . | TRBJ2-3 | TRBV18
TGTGCCAGCAGTTTGGGGGGCCGGGACAGGGTCAATCAGCCCCAGCATTTT | CASSLGGRDRVNQPQHF | . | TRBD1 | TRBJ1-5 | TRBV27
TGTGCCAGCAGAAAGGCGGTGGGATCCTACGAGCAGTACTTC | CASRKAVGSYEQYF | . | . | TRBJ2-7 | TRBV7-9
TGTGCCAGCAGCGCCGACAGTCTGTACGAGCAGTACTTC | CASSADSLYEQYF | . | . | TRBJ2-7 | TRBV7-8
TGTGCCAGCAGCCCGACTAGTACCGGGGAGCTGTTTTTT | CASSPTSTGELFF | . | . | TRBJ2-2 | TRBV11-2
TGTGCCAGCAGGCTAGGGGGGGTAAGCTCCTACGAGCAGTACTTC | CASRLGGVSSYEQYF | . | . | TRBJ2-7 | TRBV7-9
TGCGCCAGCACCCTTCGACCGGGAGTCGGCACAGATACGCAGTATTTT | CASTLRPGVGTDTQYF | . | . | TRBJ2-3 | TRBV5-1